The 24 T cell receptor beta chains below come from one sample, sequenced in a study of cytomegalovirus exposure and HLA in healthy donors. The PCR ran on 60 Vbeta and 13 Jbeta primers. Measured with immunoSEQ multiplex PCR; TCRdb has only the in-frame clones, and not every one. The table has about 140,000 clones, around 90% seen once. Sequenced material: PBMCs. The receptors shown here come from a woman in her 40s in good health and CMV-seronegative.

CDR3 amino acids: CASSLAEGRNQPQHF. The CDR3 DNA reads as TGCGCCAGCAGCTTGGCCGAGGGGAGGAATCAGCCCCAGCATTTT. The chain joins TRBV5-1 to TRBJ1-5; tentatively, D is TRBD1 (5 bases). Trimming stripped 0 bases from V and 4 bases from J, with 11 bases between. The germline CDR1 and CDR2 sequences are SGHRS and YFSETQ. The CDR3 has 15 amino acids.

The chain combines TRBV6-1 with TRBJ1-2; D gene unclear. Trimming stripped 2 bases from V and 2 bases from J, with 18 bases between. This CDR3 has 17 amino acids. Germline assignment: CDR1 MNHNS and CDR2 SASEGT. The CDR3 region is CASSEISSGKGNYGYTF. CDR3 nucleotide sequence: TGTGCCAGCAGTGAAATAAGTTCGGGGAAGGGCAACTATGGCTACACCTTC.

This chain connects TRBV2 to TRBJ2-1, with D tentatively TRBD2 (5 bases). Per the germline V gene, CDR1 is SNHLY and CDR2 is FYNNEI. The length of the CDR3 is 14 residues. With 3 bases removed from V and 8 bases from J, the gap between germline ends came to 14 bases. The CDR3 DNA follows: TGTGCCAGCAGTGAGTTGGACTCCCCATATGAGCAGTTCTTC. Its protein product is CASSELDSPYEQFF.

This sequence joins TRBV6-1 and TRBJ2-7; D may be TRBD2 (5 bases). CDR3 length: 14 amino acids. V was cut by 11 bases and J by 5 bases, with 22 bases left in between. Germline loops: CDR1 MNHNS, CDR2 SASEGT. The CDR3 reads CACYTSSGRDEQYF. The DNA for the CDR3 is TGTGCCTGCTACACCTCGTCGGGAAGGGACGAGCAGTACTTC.

The chain links TRBV2 to TRBJ1-2, with 8 nucleotides matching TRBD1. V gave up 10 bases and J gave up 6 bases; unmatched junction bases: 10. This CDR3 comprises 13 residues. CDR1 is SNHLY and CDR2 is FYNNEI in the germline V gene. As DNA, the CDR3 is TGTGCCAACCTAGGACAGGGCACCAATGGCTACACCTTC. Translated, it gives CANLGQGTNGYTF. Full variable domain (outside the CDR3, taken from reference TRBV2 and TRBJ1-2): EPEVTQTPSHQVTQMGQEVILRCVPISNHLYFYWYRQILGQKVEFLVSFYNNEISEKSEIFDDQFSVERPDGSNFTLKIRSTKLEDSAMYFCANLGQGTNGYTFGSGTRLTVV.

This clone appeared a single time. V is TRBV5-4 and J is TRBJ2-7, with 7 nucleotides matching TRBD2. Trimming took 4 bases from V and 3 from J; bases not matched to a gene: 19. Germline-derived CDR1 and CDR2 are SGHNT and YYREEE (reference sequence). The CDR3 loop spans 18 amino acids. CDR3 DNA sequence: TGTGCCAGCAGCACCGCAGGGAGGGCCGAACTGCCATACTACGAGCAGTACTTC. It translates to CASSTAGRAELPYYEQYF.

The J gene is TRBJ1-1, the V gene TRBV21-1. TRBV21-1 is marked as a pseudogene. The CDR3 extends over 20 amino acids. The CDR3 nucleotides are TGTGCCAGCAGCAAAACATTGGCAGGAGGGTGTCACTCGAGGGACACTGAAGCTTTCTTT. Translating gives CASSKTLAGGCHSRDTEAFF.

Regarding this clone: This same CDR3 is encoded by further DNA sequences in the sample. V gene TRBV5-1 combines with J gene TRBJ1-4; TRBD1 agrees at 8 bases. V was clipped by 0 bases and J by 0 bases; unmatched bases: 13. The CDR3 is 20 amino acids. Per the germline V gene, CDR1 is SGHRS and CDR2 is YFSETQ. The CDR3 protein is CASSLAGTGWSDATNEKLFF. The CDR3 DNA reads as TGCGCCAGCAGCTTGGCCGGGACAGGATGGTCGGATGCAACTAATGAAAAACTGTTTTTT.

This sequence joins TRBV5-6 and TRBJ2-1; no clear D. The germline gives CDR1 SGHDT, CDR2 YYEEEE. CDR3 size: 12 residues. Deletions cut 4 bases from V and 6 bases from J, with 8 bases between. The CDR3 bases are TGTGCCAGCAGCCGTATACTCAATGAGCAGTTCTTC. It codes for CASSRILNEQFF.

This clone has more than one count but fewer than ten. The chain is built from TRBV6-6 and TRBJ1-5; D may be TRBD1 (6 bases). V lost 7 bases and J 10 bases, leaving 23 bases between the germline ends. The CDR3 is 15 residues long. CDR1 and CDR2 from the germline V gene are MNHNY and SVGAGI (reference sequence). CDR3 DNA: TGTGCCAGCACCCTATCCGGGCCAGGGGTTGAACCCCAGCATTTT. Translating gives CASTLSGPGVEPQHF.

The V and J genes are TRBV28 and TRBJ1-5; D gene uncertain. The CDR3 contains 12 residues. The germline V gene encodes CDR1 MDHEN and CDR2 SYDVKM. The V and J ends lost 4 bases and 5 bases respectively, with 6 bases between them. The CDR3 loop reads CASSSSYQPQHF. The DNA of the CDR3 is TGTGCCAGCAGTTCGTCCTATCAGCCCCAGCATTTT.

This chain links TRBV6-6 with TRBJ2-5; TRBD2 aligns across 7 bases. The CDR3 spans 12 residues. Germline V gene lookup returns CDR1 MNHNY and CDR2 SVGAGI (reference sequence). Trimming removed 6 bases from V and 5 bases from J; junction bases left unmatched: 3. The CDR3 region is CASSWGGETQYF. CDR3 in DNA: TGTGCCAGCAGCTGGGGGGGTGAGACCCAGTACTTC.

The chain employs TRBV7-9 and TRBJ1-1; perhaps TRBD1 as D (6 bases). V lost 5 bases and J lost 5, with 15 bases in between. The CDR3 has 14 residues. Germline V gene data show CDR1 as SEHNR and CDR2 as FQNEAQ (reference sequence). DNA of the CDR3: TGTGCCAGCAGCGCAAACAGGGAGGGGACTGAAGCTTTCTTT. Translation: CASSANREGTEAFF.

The chain joins TRBV6-5 to TRBJ1-5; 10 positions agree with TRBD1. Unmatched junction bases numbered 5, after V lost 4 bases and J lost 5 bases. This CDR3 is 15 amino acids long. Germline assignment: CDR1 MNHEY and CDR2 SVGAGI. The CDR3 spells CASSSRDRGYQPQHF. CDR3 DNA: TGTGCCAGCAGTTCCCGGGACAGGGGCTATCAGCCCCAGCATTTT.

The chain combines TRBV7-7 with TRBJ2-1; TRBD2 agrees at 14 bases. The CDR3 extends over 15 amino acids. V lost 5 bases to trimming and J lost 6 bases; unmatched junction nucleotides: 3. CDR1 and CDR2 from the germline V gene are SSHAT and FNYEAQ (reference sequence). In DNA form, the CDR3 reads TGTGCCAGCAGCCCGGGACTAGCGGGAGTCAATGAGCAGTTCTTC. Residues: CASSPGLAGVNEQFF.

CDR3: CASSLAGTPLGETQYF. CDR3 DNA sequence: TGCGCCAGCAGCTTGGCCGGGACACCCCTTGGGGAGACCCAGTACTTC. This sequence joins TRBV5-1 and TRBJ2-5; a possible D gene is TRBD1 (6 bases). The CDR3 loop spans 16 amino acids. V gave up 0 bases and J gave up 5 bases, with 17 bases separating them. The V gene's germline CDR1 is SGHRS and CDR2 YFSETQ.

Only one count was recorded for this clone. CDR3 coding DNA: TGTGCCAGCAGTGGTTTAGGCGGGAGGGCCTACTACGAGCAGTACTTC. Protein sequence: CASSGLGGRAYYEQYF. The chain couples TRBV25-1 to TRBJ2-7; 9 positions agree with TRBD2. CDR1 MGHDK and CDR2 SYGVNS come from the germline V gene. The trim removed 4 bases at V and 3 bases at J, leaving 10 bases unmatched. The CDR3 runs 16 residues.

The V gene is TRBV6-6, the J gene TRBJ2-3; 9 nucleotides agree with TRBD2. CDR1 MNHNY and CDR2 SVGAGI come from the germline V gene (reference sequence). V gave up 5 bases and J gave up 2 bases; unmatched junction bases: 8. The CDR3 is 16 residues long. In DNA, the CDR3 is TGTGCCAGCAGTCCCCGTCTAGCGGGGCTCACAGATACGCAGTATTTT. This gives the protein CASSPRLAGLTDTQYF.

This chain joins TRBV5-1 and TRBJ1-4; maybe TRBD1 (5 bases). The CDR3 consists of 14 residues. Germline V gives CDR1 SGHRS, CDR2 YFSETQ. The V and J ends lost 4 bases and 5 bases respectively, with 12 bases between them. Written as DNA, the CDR3 is TGCGCCAGCAGCGTGGGCAGGGCCAATGAAAAACTGTTTTTT. It translates to CASSVGRANEKLFF.

This sequence joins TRBV13 and TRBJ2-5; perhaps TRBD2 as D (5 bases). Trimming took 5 bases from V and 0 from J, leaving 22 bases between them. Per germline, CDR1 PRHDT and CDR2 FYEKMQ (reference sequence). The CDR3 consists of 18 residues. The CDR3 loop is CASSNTGIGRGYQETQYF. CDR3 nucleotide sequence: TGTGCCAGCAGCAACACCGGGATCGGACGTGGGTACCAAGAGACCCAGTACTTC.

V usage is TRBV11-3 and J usage is TRBJ2-3; a possible D gene is TRBD2 (6 bases). Trimming stripped 3 bases from V and 3 bases from J, with 7 bases between. Germline assignment: CDR1 SGHNT and CDR2 YENEEA. This CDR3 contains 13 residues. CDR3 region: CASSLGGTDTQYF. For the CDR3, the DNA is TGTGCCAGCAGCTTGGGGGGTACAGATACGCAGTATTTT. Drawing the rest from reference TRBV11-3 and TRBJ2-3, the complete variable domain is EAGVVQSPRYKIIEKKQPVAFWCNPISGHNTLYWYLQNLGQGPELLIRYENEEAVDDSQLPKDRFSAERLKGVDSTLKIQPAELGDSAVYLCASSLGGTDTQYFGPGTRLTVL.

The chain couples TRBV28 to TRBJ2-1; D is possibly TRBD2 (5 bases). Germline CDR1 and CDR2: MDHEN and SYDVKM. This CDR3 contains 13 residues. V lost 8 bases and J lost 4, with 12 bases in between. The CDR3 protein is CASRGGSYNEQFF. CDR3 in DNA: TGTGCCAGCCGAGGAGGATCGTACAATGAGCAGTTCTTC.

The genes are TRBV7-9 and TRBJ1-1; no clear D. Trimming removed 1 base from V and 2 bases from J, with 2 bases in between. This CDR3 has 12 residues. Germline V gene sequence: CDR1 SEHNR, CDR2 FQNEAQ (reference sequence). For the CDR3, the DNA is TGTGCCAGCAGCTTAGTAAACACTGAAGCTTTCTTT. Encoded protein: CASSLVNTEAFF.

This clone was counted a single time. The gene calls are TRBV20-1 and TRBJ2-4; D is ambiguous. The CDR3 loop spans 11 amino acids. Germline lookup yields CDR1 DFQATT and CDR2 SNEGSKA (reference sequence). Trimming stripped 1 base from V and 6 bases from J, with 4 bases between. The CDR3 DNA reads as TGCAGTGCTAGAGTCGGAAACATTCAGTACTTC. Its translation is CSARVGNIQYF.